Each of the 3 T cell receptor beta chains below was sequenced from the same sample in a study of regulatory T cells in long-lasting Graves disease. Arm-PCR of CDR3 regions with iRepertoire HTBI primers generated TCR beta libraries. TCRdb analysed the multiplex PCR reads with MiXCR anew, one entry per CDR3 protein. The profile covers about 540,000 distinct CDR3 sequences, with around an eighth appearing a single time and under 10% taken by the ten largest. As for time point: newly diagnosed GD, antithyroid drugs for less than 3 months. PBMC-derived RNA was used for the TCR library. This same sample was also taken into another study, of T cells in Graves' hyperthyroidism and ophthalmopathy.

The material was peripheral blood mononuclear cells (PBMCs), obtained at new diagnosis, from a patient treated with antithyroid drugs. The receptors originated from a man aged 25-40 years with Graves disease.

This clonotype was seen at least ten times. The chain links TRBV5-1 to TRBJ1-1, with TRBD1 matching over 7 bases. This CDR3 is 16 amino acids long. V shed 1 base and J 1 base; nucleotides not matched to a gene: 7. Germline V gives CDR1 SGHRS, CDR2 YFSETQ. The CDR3 region is CASSLYTGEGNTEAFF. The CDR3 DNA reads TGCGCCAGCAGCTTGTATACAGGGGAGGGGAACACTGAAGCTTTCTTT.

This clonotype occurred many times. The chain is built from TRBV12-3 or TRBV12-4 and TRBJ2-7; 7 bases agree with TRBD1. The J segment lost 6 bases and the V segment lost 2 bases, leaving 7 bases of the junction unmatched. The CDR3 runs to 14 residues. The CDR3 DNA follows: TGTGCCAGCAGTTTATGGCAGGGGGTCGGCGAGCAGTACTTC. This gives the protein CASSLWQGVGEQYF.

This clonotype was seen repeatedly, ten times or more. The chain uses TRBV7-9 and TRBJ2-5; 7 positions match TRBD1. CDR3 size: 15 residues. The junction had 6 bases not matched to a gene; V was cut back by 4 bases and J by 1 base. Germline assignment: CDR1 SEHNR and CDR2 FQNEAQ (reference sequence). The chain's CDR3 is CASSSTRDSQETQYF. The CDR3 bases are TGTGCCAGCAGCTCCACGAGGGACAGCCAAGAGACCCAGTACTTC.